The 25 T cell receptor beta chains in this list originate from one sample, sequenced in a study of T cell responses to AZD1222 COVID-19 vaccine. The protocol was immunoSEQ multiplex PCR, while the TCRdb copy is restricted to in-frame clones and leaves out a portion. The sample has around 160,000 clones, 94% seen once. The sequences come from peripheral blood, collected on day 0 of AZD1222 vaccination. All receptors derive from an adult in good health.

This clone is a singleton in its sample. DNA for the CDR3: TGTGCCAGCTCACCACCGAGGTCAGGGGATTACACTGAAGCTTTCTTT. Protein: CASSPPRSGDYTEAFF. The chain recombines TRBV18 with TRBJ1-1; weak D call: TRBD1 (6 bases). Trimming left V 0 bases short and J 3 bases short, with 14 bases between. Germline V CDR1 and CDR2: KGHSH, LQKENI. The CDR3 extends over 16 amino acids.

This chain links TRBV10-3 with TRBJ2-7, with D uncertain. Trimming took off 0 bases at V and 4 bases at J, with 7 bases between the two ends. The CDR3 consists of 13 residues. Germline V gives CDR1 ENHRY, CDR2 SYGVKD. The CDR3 DNA reads TGTGCCATCAGTGAGTCAAGCGCGTACGAGCAGTACTTC. Its protein is CAISESSAYEQYF.

Only a few counts were recorded for this clone. V usage is TRBV7-9 and J usage is TRBJ1-4; 8 bases fit TRBD1. CDR3 size: 18 residues. Germline values: CDR1 SEHNR, CDR2 FQNEAQ (reference sequence). The V and J ends lost 1 base and 3 bases, in that order; junction bases with no gene match: 10. CDR3 nucleotide sequence: TGTGCCAGCAGCTTAGAAAGACAGGGGACCGTGGCTAATGAAAAACTGTTTTTT. Its translation: CASSLERQGTVANEKLFF. Drawing the rest from reference TRBV7-9 and TRBJ1-4, the complete variable domain is DTGVSQNPRHKITKRGQNVTFRCDPISEHNRLYWYRQTLGQGPEFLTYFQNEAQLEKSRLLSDRFSAERPKGSFSTLEIQRTEQGDSAMYLCASSLERQGTVANEKLFFGSGTQLSVL.

The gene calls are TRBV30 and TRBJ1-5; D gene unclear. Trimming took 0 bases from V and 1 from J, leaving 7 bases between them. The CDR3 is 14 residues long. Germline CDR1 GTSNPN, CDR2 SVGIG (reference sequence). The CDR3 region has the DNA TGTGCCTGGAGTGTACGGTGGAGCAATCAGCCCCAGCATTTT. This translates into CAWSVRWSNQPQHF. The variable domain in full, completed from reference TRBV30 and TRBJ1-5, reads SQTIHQWPATLVQPVGSPLSLECTVEGTSNPNLYWYRQAAGRGLQLLFYSVGIGQISSEVPQNLSASRPQDRQFILSSKKLLLSDSGFYLCAWSVRWSNQPQHFGDGTRLSIL.

V is TRBV27 and J is TRBJ2-5; D not certain. This CDR3 contains 14 residues. The germline gives CDR1 MNHEY, CDR2 SMNVEV (reference sequence). Trimming shortened V by 0 bases and J by 3 bases, and 8 bases separated the two germline ends. The DNA for the CDR3 is TGTGCCAGCAGTTTATCACCCAGAAAAGAGACCCAGTACTTC. The encoded protein is CASSLSPRKETQYF.

This clone appeared a single time. This chain connects TRBV28 to TRBJ1-6, with a tentative D call TRBD1 (5 bases). V was shortened by 7 bases and J by 11 bases, with 15 bases between the two germline ends. The CDR3 runs to 13 residues. Germline V CDR1 and CDR2: MDHEN, SYDVKM. The CDR3 spells CASNGAGRTPLHF. The CDR3 DNA reads as TGTGCCAGCAACGGGGCAGGGCGAACACCCCTCCACTTT. The full variable domain, in which reference TRBV28 and TRBJ1-6 provide the parts outside the CDR3, is DVKVTQSSRYLVKRTGEKVFLECVQDMDHENMFWYRQDPGLGLRLIYFSYDVKMKEKGDIPEGYSVSREKKERFSLILESASTNQTSMYLCASNGAGRTPLHFGNGTRLTVT.

V gene TRBV6-4 combines with J gene TRBJ1-2, with TRBD1 matching over 11 bases. Trimming at V came to 5 bases and at J to 7 bases, leaving 3 bases not matched to a gene. Germline V gives CDR1 MRHNA, CDR2 SNTAGT. The CDR3 runs 13 residues. CDR3 loop: CASSLGQGAGYTF. CDR3 nucleotides: TGTGCCAGCAGTCTCGGACAGGGGGCTGGCTACACCTTC.

The J gene is TRBJ1-3, the V gene TRBV19; no clear D gene. With 3 bases removed from V and 4 bases from J, the gap between germline ends came to 4 bases. This CDR3 comprises 12 residues. The germline CDR1 and CDR2 sequences are LNHDA and SQIVND (reference sequence). Here the CDR3 DNA reads TGTGCCAGTAGTATTGGCGGAAACACCATATATTTT. Translated: CASSIGGNTIYF.

The V gene is TRBV12-5, the J gene TRBJ2-1; unclear D gene. V lost 6 bases to trimming and J lost 7 bases, with 19 bases between them. CDR3 length: 15 residues. Germline loops: CDR1 LGHNT, CDR2 FRNRAP. The DNA of the CDR3 is TGTGCTAGTGGACCGGACGGTGGTTCTAGGAATGAGCAGTTCTTC. Its protein is CASGPDGGSRNEQFF.

This chain links TRBV4-1 with TRBJ1-1, with 7 bases aligning to TRBD1. V lost 2 bases and J lost 7; bases outside the gene matches: 4. From germline, CDR1 is MGHRA and CDR2 YSYEKL. This CDR3 spans 13 amino acids. The CDR3 DNA is TGCGCCAGCAGCCAACCTGGACAGGATGAAGCTTTCTTT. Translation: CASSQPGQDEAFF.

The V gene is TRBV29-1, the J gene TRBJ1-1; no definite D call. This CDR3 comprises 13 residues. Trimming stripped 4 bases from V and 0 bases from J, with 9 bases between. The germline V gene has CDR1 SQVTM and CDR2 ANQGSEA. The CDR3 nucleotides read TGCAGCGTTGCAGCAGGAGTGAACACTGAAGCTTTCTTT. Its protein is CSVAAGVNTEAFF.

The rearrangement links TRBV9 to TRBJ1-3, with D perhaps TRBD1 (5 bases). Trimming removed 1 base at V and 7 bases at J, with 9 bases between. The germline V gene has CDR1 SGDLS and CDR2 YYNGEE. The CDR3 contains 13 residues. CDR3 in amino acids: CASSVQGQNTIYF. The CDR3 bases are TGTGCCAGCAGCGTACAGGGTCAGAACACCATATATTTT.

This clone was counted once. V gene TRBV27 combines with J gene TRBJ1-2; the D gene is possibly TRBD1 (5 bases). Germline CDR1 MNHEY, CDR2 SMNVEV (reference sequence). Trimming took 5 bases from V and 8 from J, leaving 15 bases between them. There are 13 residues in the CDR3. The CDR3 coding sequence is TGTGCCAGCAGTCAACAGGAACGAGAAGGCTACACCTTC. Translation gives CASSQQEREGYTF.

This sequence joins TRBV4-1 and TRBJ2-1; D may be TRBD2 (6 bases). V lost 3 bases, J lost 3 bases, and 6 bases lay in between. The CDR3 runs to 13 residues. CDR1 and CDR2 from the germline V gene are MGHRA and YSYEKL. This CDR3 is CASSQGLYNEQFF. In DNA, the CDR3 is TGCGCCAGCAGCCAGGGACTCTACAATGAGCAGTTCTTC.

CDR3 DNA sequence: TGTGCCAGCAGTTGGGCGGGCAAGGCCTACGAGCAGTACTTC. This codes for CASSWAGKAYEQYF. The chain carries TRBV6-5 and TRBJ2-7; D possibly corresponds to TRBD2 (5 bases). Trimming left V 4 bases short and J 2 bases short, with 12 bases between. Germline loops: CDR1 MNHEY, CDR2 SVGAGI. The length of the CDR3 is 14 residues.

The V gene is TRBV4-1, the J gene TRBJ1-2; TRBD1 might be the D (6 bases). The germline V gene encodes CDR1 MGHRA and CDR2 YSYEKL. V lost 0 bases to trimming and J lost 8 bases, with 19 bases between them. This CDR3 has 16 residues. CDR3 loop: CASSQDFSTGGGGYTF. The CDR3 DNA follows: TGCGCCAGCAGCCAAGATTTTTCGACAGGAGGCGGCGGCTACACCTTC.

V usage is TRBV18 and J usage is TRBJ1-1; no definite D call. The germline V and J ends were trimmed by 3 bases and 7 bases, with 6 bases remaining between them. CDR1 KGHSH and CDR2 LQKENI come from the germline V gene. The CDR3 runs to 11 residues. CDR3: CASSPKGEAFF. The CDR3 DNA sequence: TGTGCCAGCTCACCGAAGGGTGAAGCTTTCTTT.

The sample holds a few counts of this clone. V usage is TRBV4-2 and J usage is TRBJ2-1, with D unresolved. Germline V CDR1 and CDR2: LGHNA, YNFKEQ. The CDR3 consists of 15 residues. V was cut by 1 base and J by 6 bases, with 13 bases left in between. As DNA, the CDR3 is TGTGCCAGCAGCCAAGCGGTTGCGTTCCCCAATGAGCAGTTCTTC. Translating it yields CASSQAVAFPNEQFF.

The V call is TRBV6-5, the J call TRBJ2-5; D possibly corresponds to TRBD1 (6 bases). V was pared by 8 bases and J by 3 bases, with 19 bases between. This CDR3 spans 15 amino acids. Germline V CDR1 and CDR2: MNHEY, SVGAGI. The CDR3 DNA reads TGTGCCAGCTCCACATCAGGGGCGACGGAAGAGACCCAGTACTTC. This codes for CASSTSGATEETQYF.

This clone appeared a few times. The chain joins TRBV7-2 to TRBJ1-2; D is perhaps TRBD1 (6 bases). Per germline, CDR1 SGHTA and CDR2 FQGNSA. The V and J ends lost 1 base and 5 bases respectively, with 14 bases between them. There are 15 residues in the CDR3. The CDR3 sequence: CASSLGTGGAYGYTF. DNA for the CDR3: TGTGCCAGCAGCTTAGGCACTGGGGGCGCGTATGGCTACACCTTC.

The chain employs TRBV27 and TRBJ1-6; TRBD1 is a possible D gene (5 bases). The V gene lost 5 bases and the J gene lost 10 bases, with 27 bases spanning the gap. Germline CDR1 MNHEY, CDR2 SMNVEV (reference sequence). The CDR3 is made up of 18 amino acids. DNA of the CDR3: TGTGCCAGCAGTCTCTCCCAGCCGAAGACAGTCGTAGGGTCACCCCTCCACTTT. Its translation is CASSLSQPKTVVGSPLHF.

The chain employs TRBV27 and TRBJ1-2; 8 bases line up with TRBD1. The V gene's germline CDR1 is MNHEY and CDR2 SMNVEV (reference sequence). V shed 3 bases and J 6 bases; nucleotides not matched to a gene: 12. This CDR3 region has 16 residues. The chain's CDR3 is CASSFSWGQGAHGYTF. CDR3 in DNA: TGTGCCAGCAGTTTTTCGTGGGGGCAGGGGGCCCATGGCTACACCTTC.

The chain has TRBV5-4 and TRBJ1-2; TRBD1 aligns across 8 bases. This CDR3 is 14 amino acids long. V lost 6 bases to trimming and J lost 5 bases; unmatched junction nucleotides: 9. Germline V gene sequence: CDR1 SGHNT, CDR2 YYREEE (reference sequence). The chain's CDR3 is CASTRTGSGYGYTF. The CDR3 DNA reads as TGTGCCAGCACGCGGACAGGGAGCGGGTATGGCTACACCTTC.

The chain couples TRBV6-5 to TRBJ1-1; D remains unclear. CDR1 and CDR2 from the germline V gene are MNHEY and SVGAGI. The CDR3 runs to 14 residues. The V end lost 6 bases, the J end lost 1 base, and 12 bases lay between the germline ends. CDR3 in amino acids: CASRRETANTEAFF. The CDR3 DNA sequence: TGTGCCAGCAGGCGCGAGACCGCGAACACTGAAGCTTTCTTT.

V gene TRBV4-1 combines with J gene TRBJ1-2; TRBD1 aligns across 9 bases. V was pared by 4 bases and J by 11 bases, with 14 bases of the junction left unmatched. The V gene's germline CDR1 is MGHRA and CDR2 YSYEKL. This CDR3 spans 15 amino acids. The CDR3 sequence: CASSPRTGEMGDYTF. The CDR3 DNA follows: TGCGCCAGCAGCCCGCGGACAGGGGAGATGGGGGATTACACCTTC.